The 30 T cell receptor beta chains reported below all come from one sample, sequenced in a study of blood T cell repertoires in COVID-19. The protocol was immunoSEQ multiplex PCR, while the TCRdb copy is restricted to in-frame clones and leaves out a portion. The sample holds about 130,000 clones, roughly 85% seen once. Source material: peripheral blood. The origin of the receptors is a man at least 80 years old with active or convalescent COVID-19.

V usage is TRBV4-1 and J usage is TRBJ2-5, with D possibly matching TRBD2 (7 bases). V lost 3 bases, J lost 4 bases, and 21 bases lay in between. The CDR3 is 17 residues long. Germline V gene lookup returns CDR1 MGHRA and CDR2 YSYEKL. The CDR3 is CASSQSGGRSGRETQYF. CDR3 in DNA: TGCGCCAGCAGCCAGTCGGGGGGCAGGAGTGGGCGAGAGACCCAGTACTTC.

V usage is TRBV7-9 and J usage is TRBJ1-5; D gene ambiguous. This CDR3 region has 13 residues. The germline V and J ends were trimmed by 3 bases and 6 bases, with 9 bases remaining between them. Germline loops: CDR1 SEHNR, CDR2 FQNEAQ (reference sequence). The CDR3 nucleotides are TGTGCCAGCAGCTTGGAGGCAGGTCAGCCCCAGCATTTT. Translation: CASSLEAGQPQHF.

The gene calls are TRBV10-3 and TRBJ1-5; TRBD1 is a possible D gene (6 bases). CDR1 and CDR2 (germline): ENHRY, SYGVKD. This CDR3 is 14 amino acids long. Trimming pared 10 bases from V and 6 bases from J, leaving 19 bases between. The CDR3 region is CATTSGGPGQPQHF. Here the CDR3 DNA reads TGTGCCACAACCTCCGGGGGGCCGGGTCAGCCCCAGCATTTT.

The rearrangement uses TRBV7-9 and TRBJ2-7; D possibly corresponds to TRBD1 (5 bases). There are 15 residues in the CDR3. Germline V gene lookup returns CDR1 SEHNR and CDR2 FQNEAQ (reference sequence). Between the trimmed V and J ends, which lost 1 base and 1 base, there was a span of 11 bases. The CDR3 coding sequence is TGTGCCAGCAGCTTAGTATTGGCAGGGTCCTACGAGCAGTACTTC. This codes for CASSLVLAGSYEQYF.

This clone was found a few times. This sequence joins TRBV14 and TRBJ2-1; 13 bases fit TRBD2. Germline CDR1 reads SGHDN; CDR2 reads FVKESK. The CDR3 runs to 18 residues. Trimming cost V 2 bases and J 0 bases; bases outside gene matches: 4. This CDR3 is CASSQRTSGRASYNEQFF. As DNA, the CDR3 is TGTGCCAGCAGCCAACGTACTAGCGGGAGGGCCTCCTACAATGAGCAGTTCTTC.

The V call is TRBV5-1, the J call TRBJ2-2; possibly TRBD1 for D (6 bases). V was trimmed by 3 bases and J by 3 bases, leaving 15 bases between them. The CDR3 contains 16 residues. Germline values: CDR1 SGHRS, CDR2 YFSETQ. This chain's CDR3 is CASSSANRVDTGELFF. The CDR3 DNA reads TGCGCCAGCAGCTCCGCCAACAGGGTCGACACCGGGGAGCTGTTTTTT.

The chain combines TRBV6-5 with TRBJ2-7; a weak D match, TRBD1 (6 bases). The CDR3 runs 13 residues. The V gene lost 6 bases and the J gene lost 7 bases, with 16 bases spanning the gap. Germline V lookup: CDR1 MNHEY, CDR2 SVGAGI. The CDR3, as DNA: TGTGCCAGCAGCGGGACAACATTACGAGAGCAGTACTTC. Amino acids: CASSGTTLREQYF.

The chain recombines TRBV7-3 with TRBJ2-2; 7 bases line up with TRBD1. From germline, CDR1 is SGHTA and CDR2 FQGTGA. CDR3 size: 14 residues. Trimming cost V 5 bases and J 0 bases; bases outside gene matches: 0. The CDR3 reads CASSGTANTGELFF. DNA for the CDR3: TGTGCCAGCAGCGGGACAGCGAACACCGGGGAGCTGTTTTTT.

The chain employs TRBV4-2 and TRBJ2-1, with D tentatively TRBD2 (5 bases). Germline V gene sequence: CDR1 LGHNA, CDR2 YNFKEQ. Trimming pared 1 base from V and 9 bases from J, leaving 10 bases between. CDR3 length: 13 residues. This CDR3 reads CASSQAQEVEQFF. The CDR3 region has the DNA TGTGCCAGCAGCCAAGCTCAGGAGGTTGAGCAGTTCTTC.

The chain couples TRBV19 to TRBJ1-3; D unclear. Germline CDR1 reads LNHDA; CDR2 reads SQIVND (reference sequence). V was trimmed by 10 bases and J by 0 bases, leaving 31 bases between them. The length of the CDR3 is 20 residues. CDR3 DNA sequence: TGTGCCACCCGAATACCTCCCGTTCAACGTCGCAGGATCTCTGGAAACACCATATATTTT. It yields the protein CATRIPPVQRRRISGNTIYF.

The V gene is TRBV19, the J gene TRBJ2-3, with TRBD2 matching over 9 bases. The V gene's germline CDR1 is LNHDA and CDR2 SQIVND (reference sequence). This CDR3 comprises 16 residues. The trim removed 1 base at V and 5 bases at J, leaving 7 bases unmatched. CDR3 sequence: CASSIAARGGRDTQYF. CDR3 bases: TGTGCCAGTAGTATAGCCGCGCGGGGGGGCAGAGATACGCAGTATTTT. The variable domain in full, with the rest retrieved from reference TRBV19 and TRBJ2-3, is DGGITQSPKYLFRKEGQNVTLSCEQNLNHDAMYWYRQDPGQGLRLIYYSQIVNDFQKGDIAEGYSVSREKKESFPLTVTSAQKNPTAFYLCASSIAARGGRDTQYFGPGTRLTVL.

The chain joins TRBV27 to TRBJ2-6, with D tentatively TRBD1 (6 bases). Looked up from germline, CDR1 is MNHEY and CDR2 is SMNVEV (reference sequence). The CDR3 runs to 18 residues. Deletions cut 4 bases from V and 3 bases from J, with 19 bases between. CDR3 region: CASSSVPPQGFGANVLTF. In DNA, the CDR3 is TGTGCCAGCAGTTCCGTGCCACCACAGGGCTTTGGGGCCAACGTCCTGACTTTC. Filled out from reference TRBV27 and TRBJ2-6, the complete variable domain reads EAQVTQNPRYLITVTGKKLTVTCSQNMNHEYMSWYRQDPGLGLRQIYYSMNVEVTDKGDVPEGYKVSRKEKRNFPLILESPSPNQTSLYFCASSSVPPQGFGANVLTFGAGSRLTVL.

This chain connects TRBV5-6 to TRBJ1-4; D is undetermined. Germline-derived CDR1 and CDR2 are SGHDT and YYEEEE. The CDR3 has 13 amino acids. Trimming shortened V by 4 bases and J by 8 bases, and 12 bases separated the two germline ends. The CDR3 loop is CASSPSPEEKLFF. The CDR3 nucleotides read TGTGCCAGCAGCCCGAGCCCGGAGGAAAAACTGTTTTTT.

This clone was counted at least ten times. V and J are TRBV29-1 and TRBJ2-2; 9 bases map to TRBD1. Trimming cost V 7 bases and J 7 bases; bases outside gene matches: 4. The CDR3 is 12 amino acids. The germline V gene has CDR1 SQVTM and CDR2 ANQGSEA. The CDR3 nucleotides are TGCAGCGGTGGACAGGGGAACGGGGAGCTGTTTTTT. The encoded protein is CSGGQGNGELFF.

The rearrangement links TRBV4-3 to TRBJ1-5; D call uncertain. Germline V lookup: CDR1 LGHNA, CDR2 YSLEER. Trimming shortened V by 0 bases and J by 7 bases, and 13 bases separated the two germline ends. This CDR3 is built from 15 residues. The CDR3 protein is CASSQDRRGRQPQHF. The CDR3 DNA follows: TGCGCCAGCAGCCAAGATAGGCGGGGTCGGCAGCCCCAGCATTTT.

The gene calls are TRBV11-2 and TRBJ1-5; 7 nucleotides match TRBD1. The germline V gene has CDR1 SGHAT and CDR2 FQNNGV. Trimming cost V 5 bases and J 1 base; bases outside gene matches: 2. This CDR3 is 14 amino acids long. CDR3 sequence (DNA): TGTGCCAGCAGCCTACAGGGGAGCAATCAGCCCCAGCATTTT. Translated: CASSLQGSNQPQHF.

The gene calls are TRBV4-2 and TRBJ2-7; D not resolved. The germline V and J ends were trimmed by 0 bases and 3 bases, with 6 bases remaining between them. Per germline, CDR1 LGHNA and CDR2 YNFKEQ. There are 13 residues in the CDR3. CDR3 loop: CASSQERYYEQYF. CDR3 in DNA: TGTGCCAGCAGCCAAGAGCGGTACTACGAGCAGTACTTC.

V is TRBV7-3 and J is TRBJ2-5; the match to TRBD1 covers 9 bases. The trim removed 1 base at V and 1 base at J, leaving 4 bases unmatched. The CDR3 has 16 residues. In germline, CDR1 is SGHTA, CDR2 FQGTGA. CDR3 sequence: CASSLMGQGGQETQYF. The DNA of the CDR3 is TGTGCCAGCAGCTTAATGGGACAGGGTGGCCAAGAGACCCAGTACTTC.

The chain is built from TRBV7-2 and TRBJ2-5, with 7 bases that match TRBD1. Germline lookup yields CDR1 SGHTA and CDR2 FQGNSA. The CDR3 has 15 residues. The V and J ends lost 5 bases and 2 bases, in that order; junction bases with no gene match: 8. The CDR3 sequence is CASSPLGQPQETQYF. The CDR3 DNA reads TGTGCCAGCAGCCCCCTGGGACAGCCACAAGAGACCCAGTACTTC. Full variable domain (remainder filled in from reference TRBV7-2 and TRBJ2-5): GAGVSQSPSNKVTEKGKDVELRCDPISGHTALYWYRQSLGQGLEFLIYFQGNSAPDKSGLPSDRFSAERTGGSVSTLTIQRTQQEDSAVYLCASSPLGQPQETQYFGPGTRLLVL.

The chain couples TRBV19 to TRBJ1-5; TRBD1 might be the D (5 bases). Germline-derived CDR1 and CDR2 are LNHDA and SQIVND (reference sequence). The CDR3 runs 14 residues. V lost 11 bases and J lost 4, with 18 bases in between. The CDR3 sequence is CAATPDSTNQPQHF. In nucleotides, the CDR3 is TGTGCCGCCACGCCAGACAGTACTAATCAGCCCCAGCATTTT.

The V and J genes are TRBV21-1 and TRBJ2-3; TRBD2, the table's D call, was not compared with the DNA. TRBV21-1 is labeled a pseudogene. This CDR3 region has 17 residues. The CDR3 coding sequence is TGTGCCAGCAGCAAAGCGCTGGCTAGCGGGTCCACAGATACGCAGTATTTT. Encoded protein: CASSKALASGSTDTQYF.

CDR3 in DNA: TGTGCCAGCTCATTCCGGGACAGGGACTCTAACTATGGCTACACCTTC. Translation gives CASSFRDRDSNYGYTF. The chain is built from TRBV18 and TRBJ1-2; 9 bases are a match to TRBD1. The CDR3 has 16 residues. V dropped 5 bases and J dropped 0; count of bases not matched to a gene: 7. The germline V gene encodes CDR1 KGHSH and CDR2 LQKENI. Complete variable domain (other parts from reference TRBV18 and TRBJ1-2): NAGVMQNPRHLVRRRGQEARLRCSPMKGHSHVYWYRQLPEEGLKFMVYLQKENIIDESGMPKERFSAEFPKEGPSILRIQQVVRGDSAAYFCASSFRDRDSNYGYTFGSGTRLTVV.

This clone was seen a handful of times. This chain joins TRBV5-1 and TRBJ1-1, with TRBD1 matching 9 bases. Per the germline V gene, CDR1 is SGHRS and CDR2 is YFSETQ. The CDR3 contains 15 residues. The V and J ends lost 4 bases and 0 bases, in that order; junction bases with no gene match: 4. CDR3 DNA sequence: TGCGCCAGCAGCGACCGGGACAGGGTGAACACTGAAGCTTTCTTT. Protein product: CASSDRDRVNTEAFF.

The V and J genes are TRBV2 and TRBJ1-5, with D unresolved. The V end was cut by 1 base, the J end by 0 bases, with 19 bases between. The CDR3 runs 19 residues. Looked up from germline, CDR1 is SNHLY and CDR2 is FYNNEI. The DNA of the CDR3 is TGTGCCAGCAGTGAAGGCCGGAGACGGACTCCCTATAGCAATCAGCCCCAGCATTTT. Translating gives CASSEGRRRTPYSNQPQHF.

V usage is TRBV21-1 and J usage is TRBJ1-1; the table gives TRBD1 as D, unverified against the DNA. TRBV21-1 represents a pseudogene. This CDR3 has 14 residues. The CDR3 here is CASSKPAGNTEAFF. CDR3 bases: TGTGCCAGCAGCAAACCAGCAGGCAACACTGAAGCTTTCTTT.

The chain recombines TRBV11-2 with TRBJ1-5, with a possible D match to TRBD1 (5 bases). There are 14 residues in the CDR3. Germline V lookup: CDR1 SGHAT, CDR2 FQNNGV. V lost 0 bases and J lost 6, with 9 bases in between. CDR3 nucleotide sequence: TGTGCCAGCAGCTTAGAGCAGGGCGGTCAGCCCCAGCATTTT. This gives the protein CASSLEQGGQPQHF. The full variable domain, completed using reference TRBV11-2 and TRBJ1-5, is EAGVAQSPRYKIIEKRQSVAFWCNPISGHATLYWYQQILGQGPKLLIQFQNNGVVDDSQLPKDRFSAERLKGVDSTLKIQPAKLEDSAVYLCASSLEQGGQPQHFGDGTRLSIL.

The chain recombines TRBV28 with TRBJ1-5; 7 positions agree with TRBD1. With V trimmed by 6 bases and J by 7 bases, 6 bases remained unmatched. The CDR3 has 13 amino acids. Germline assignment: CDR1 MDHEN and CDR2 SYDVKM. This CDR3 reads CASRNRGGQPQHF. The CDR3 DNA sequence: TGTGCCAGCAGAAACAGGGGAGGCCAGCCCCAGCATTTT.

The chain combines TRBV19 with TRBJ1-2, with a weak D call TRBD1 (6 bases). This CDR3 is built from 13 residues. V was clipped by 7 bases and J by 4 bases, with 13 bases between them. CDR1 is LNHDA and CDR2 is SQIVND in the germline V gene (reference sequence). CDR3 DNA sequence: TGTGCCAGTACCTTTACAGGGTTCTATGGCTACACCTTC. It codes for CASTFTGFYGYTF.

The chain joins TRBV4-1 to TRBJ2-7, with TRBD2 identical over 7 bases. The CDR3 is 15 amino acids. V shed 0 bases, J shed 6 bases, and the junction held 8 bases outside the gene matches. CDR1 and CDR2 (germline): MGHRA, YSYEKL. The DNA of the CDR3 is TGCGCCAGCAGCCAAGACCCGGGGGGAAGACGCGAGCAGTACTTC. Protein product: CASSQDPGGRREQYF.

The V gene is TRBV6-5, the J gene TRBJ2-3; TRBD2 matches 10 bases. The CDR3 consists of 15 residues. Germline V gene sequence: CDR1 MNHEY, CDR2 SVGAGI. The J segment lost 2 bases and the V segment lost 4 bases, leaving 3 bases of the junction unmatched. The CDR3 nucleotides are TGTGCCAGCAGTTTCACTAGCGGGACCACAGATACGCAGTATTTT. This translates into CASSFTSGTTDTQYF.